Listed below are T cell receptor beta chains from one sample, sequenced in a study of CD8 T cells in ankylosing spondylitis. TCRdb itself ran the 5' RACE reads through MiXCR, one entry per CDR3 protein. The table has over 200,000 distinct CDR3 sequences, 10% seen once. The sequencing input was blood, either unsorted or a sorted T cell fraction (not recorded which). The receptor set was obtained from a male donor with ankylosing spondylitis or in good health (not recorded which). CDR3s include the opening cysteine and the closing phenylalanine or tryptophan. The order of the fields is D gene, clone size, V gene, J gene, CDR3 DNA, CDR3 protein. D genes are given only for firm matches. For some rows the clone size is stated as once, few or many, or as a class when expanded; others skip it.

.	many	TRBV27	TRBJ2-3	TGTGCCAGCAGTTTAAGGGCCGGTGGAGATACGCAGTATTTT	CASSLRAGGDTQYF
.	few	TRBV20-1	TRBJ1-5	TGCAGTGCTAGGGGCAGTGTTCAGCCCCAGCATTTT	CSARGSVQPQHF
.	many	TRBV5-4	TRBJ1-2	TGTGCCAGCGTCGAGGGCGGCACGGTCTATGGCTACACCTTC	CASVEGGTVYGYTF
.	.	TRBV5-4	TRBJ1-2	TGTGCCAGCAGCTACGCCGGGCCAAACTATGGCTACACCTTC	CASSYAGPNYGYTF
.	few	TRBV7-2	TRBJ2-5	TGTGCCAGCAGCCCGCCGGCGTCGGAGACCCAGTACTTC	CASSPPASETQYF
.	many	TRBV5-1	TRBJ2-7	TGCGCCAGCAGCTCCCAGGGGACCTACGAGCAGTACTTC	CASSSQGTYEQYF
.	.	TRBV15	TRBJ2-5	TGTGCCACCAGCAGAGAAGCTTGGGGGGCTAGAGTCGGTCTGCAAGAGACCCAGTACTTC	CATSREAWGARVGLQETQYF
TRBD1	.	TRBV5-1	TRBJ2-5	TGCGCCAGCAGCCTCGGGACAGGGTTGGAGACCCAGTACTTC	CASSLGTGLETQYF
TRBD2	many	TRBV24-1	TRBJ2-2	TGTGCCACCAGTGTCCACCCGGGACTAGCGGCCACCGGGGAGCTGTTTTTT	CATSVHPGLAATGELFF
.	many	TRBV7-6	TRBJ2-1	TGTGCCAGCAGCTCACAGGGATCTAAGCAATCTGAGCAGTTCTTC	CASSSQGSKQSEQFF
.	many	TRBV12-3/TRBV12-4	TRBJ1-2	TGTGCCAGCAGCTCGTTAGAGGGCTACACCTTC	CASSSLEGYTF
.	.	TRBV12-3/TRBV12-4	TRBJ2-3	TGTGCCAGCAGTGCCCAGGGTTTTCGCACAGATACGCAGTATTTT	CASSAQGFRTDTQYF
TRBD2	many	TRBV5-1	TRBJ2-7	TGCGCCAGCAGCTTTGGCGGGGGGTCGTACGAGCAGTACTTC	CASSFGGGSYEQYF
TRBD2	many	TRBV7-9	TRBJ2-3	TGTGCCAGCAGCTTAGAGCCGGGGGGACCAGATACGCAGTATTTT	CASSLEPGGPDTQYF
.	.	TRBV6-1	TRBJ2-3	TGTGCCAGCTACAGTCGAGGGGGGAAGACAGATACGCAGTATTTT	CASYSRGGKTDTQYF
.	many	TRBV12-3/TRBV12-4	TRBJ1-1	TGTGCCAGCAGTTTTAGGAGTTGGGGGGAAGAAAAGGCGGTGACGATGAACACTGAAGCTTTCTTT	CASSFRSWGEEKAVTMNTEAFF
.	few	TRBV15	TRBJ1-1	TGTGCCACCAGCAGAGATCTAAGGGAAGGCGCTGAAGCTTTCTTT	CATSRDLREGAEAFF